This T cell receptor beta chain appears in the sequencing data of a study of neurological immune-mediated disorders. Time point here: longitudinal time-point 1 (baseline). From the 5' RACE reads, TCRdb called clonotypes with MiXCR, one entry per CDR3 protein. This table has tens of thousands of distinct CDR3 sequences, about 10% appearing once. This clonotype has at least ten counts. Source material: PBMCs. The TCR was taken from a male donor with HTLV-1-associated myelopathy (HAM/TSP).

The CDR3 nucleotides are TGTGCCAGCAGTTCGGGAGTCACCTACGAGCAGTACTTC. Protein product: CASSSGVTYEQYF. The chain carries TRBV6-2 or TRBV6-3 and TRBJ2-7, with D possibly TRBD2 on 6 matching bases. The germline CDR1 and CDR2 sequences are MNHEY and SVGEGT. The CDR3 is 13 amino acids. Trimming took off 4 bases at V and 2 bases at J, with 9 bases between the two ends.